This T cell receptor (beta chain) was identified in a study of cytomegalovirus exposure and HLA in healthy donors. Study outcomes and limitations: Common viral pathogens (according to a later analysis) appeared linked to several of the most significant clusters. Excluded: some indistinguishable V segments such as TRBV6-2 and TRBV6-3. It has been reported that TCR beta sequences accurately predicted the HLA-A and HLA-B alleles of most subjects. Later on, an analysis showed TCR association rates differing by HLA locus, with DRB1 the most and HLA-C the fewest.

The V and J ends lost 1 base and 2 bases, in that order; junction bases with no gene match: 9. Germline V gene sequence: CDR1 MGHRA, CDR2 YSYEKL. CDR3 size: 17 residues. A note on this clone: No antigen is known for it.

The PCR contained 60 Vbeta and 13 Jbeta primers. Clones were read by immunoSEQ multiplex PCR, and TCRdb kept only the in-frame ones, dropping some. This repertoire shows around 170,000 clones, more than 75% found once; its top ten account for 1.5%. Sequencing used PBMCs. The chain combines TRBV4-1 with TRBJ2-5, with 8 nucleotides matching TRBD2. The receptor was isolated from a man in his forties in good health and CMV-seronegative. The CDR3 sequence: CASSQGLRGLDQETQYF. The CDR3 DNA is TGCGCCAGCAGCCAAGGTCTCAGGGGACTAGATCAAGAGACCCAGTACTTC.